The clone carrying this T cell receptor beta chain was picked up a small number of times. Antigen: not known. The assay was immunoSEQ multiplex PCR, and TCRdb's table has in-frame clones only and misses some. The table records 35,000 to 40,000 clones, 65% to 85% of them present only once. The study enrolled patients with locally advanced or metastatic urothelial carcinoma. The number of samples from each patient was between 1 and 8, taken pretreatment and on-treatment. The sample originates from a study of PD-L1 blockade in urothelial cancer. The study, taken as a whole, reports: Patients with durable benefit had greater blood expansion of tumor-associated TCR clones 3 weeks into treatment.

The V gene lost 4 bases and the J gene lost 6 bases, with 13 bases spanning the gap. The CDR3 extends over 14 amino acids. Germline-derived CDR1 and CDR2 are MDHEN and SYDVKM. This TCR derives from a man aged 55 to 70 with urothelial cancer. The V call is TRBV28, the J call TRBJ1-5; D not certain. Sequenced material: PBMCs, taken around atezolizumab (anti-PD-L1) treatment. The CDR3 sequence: CASSYVGSPQPQHF. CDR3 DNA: TGTGCCAGCAGTTACGTAGGGAGCCCTCAGCCCCAGCATTTT.